These 11 T cell receptor beta chains share one sample of origin, sequenced in a study of Ad26.COV2.S vaccination and SARS-CoV-2 variants. The treatment here: 15 to 20 received Ad26.COV2.S at low or high dose, single or two shots; 5 received placebo; per-sample allocation not given. After the first vaccine or placebo injection, samples were drawn on day 63. Assay used: immunoSEQ multiplex PCR; TCRdb lists only in-frame clones, some missing. The sample has fewer than 400,000 clones, under 90% seen once. Sample: peripheral blood, taken in a trial of Ad26.COV2.S vaccine versus placebo. The receptor source for this set is a person between 18 and 60 years old who received the Ad26.COV2.S COVID-19 vaccine or a placebo.

This chain uses TRBV5-5 with TRBJ1-1, with D perhaps TRBD1 (6 bases). Germline CDR1 is SGHKS and CDR2 is YYEKEE (reference sequence). The CDR3 has 13 amino acids. V lost 6 bases, J lost 1 base, and 10 bases lay in between. As DNA, the CDR3 is TGTGCCAGCACCACGGACAGGAACACTGAAGCTTTCTTT. Protein sequence: CASTTDRNTEAFF. The full variable domain, rest sourced from reference TRBV5-5 and TRBJ1-1, is DAGVTQSPTHLIKTRGQQVTLRCSPISGHKSVSWYQQVLGQGPQFIFQYYEKEERGRGNFPDRFSARQFPNYSSELNVNALLLGDSALYLCASTTDRNTEAFFGQGTRLTVV.

This chain uses TRBV19 with TRBJ2-6; D uncertain. Germline-derived CDR1 and CDR2 are LNHDA and SQIVND (reference sequence). This CDR3 spans 15 amino acids. Trimming removed 6 bases from V and 4 bases from J, with 13 bases in between. The CDR3 reads CASRIEPSGANVLTF. Written as DNA, the CDR3 is TGTGCCAGTAGGATCGAGCCGTCCGGGGCCAACGTCCTGACTTTC.

The chain combines TRBV6-5 with TRBJ2-5; 11 bases match TRBD1. This CDR3 region has 14 residues. V lost 6 bases, J lost 5 bases, and 5 bases stayed unmatched. Germline CDR1 reads MNHEY; CDR2 reads SVGAGI. In DNA form, the CDR3 reads TGTGCCAGCAGACGCGGACAGGGGGCTGAGACCCAGTACTTC. Translation: CASRRGQGAETQYF.

The V and J genes are TRBV28 and TRBJ1-2, with no clear D. The germline V and J ends were trimmed by 1 base and 4 bases, with 4 bases remaining between them. The CDR3 runs 12 residues. Germline V gene lookup returns CDR1 MDHEN and CDR2 SYDVKM. The CDR3 DNA follows: TGTGCCAGCAGTTTATCCTTCTATGGCTACACCTTC. As protein: CASSLSFYGYTF.

With regard to this clone: This sample includes further DNA sequences coding for the same CDR3. J is TRBJ2-5 and V is TRBV5-1, with 10 nucleotides matching TRBD2. Trimming cost V 8 bases and J 4 bases; bases outside gene matches: 11. The CDR3 totals 15 residues. Germline V gene sequence: CDR1 SGHRS, CDR2 YFSETQ. The CDR3 DNA is TGCGCCAGTTCCCCCAGCGGGGGGGCCGGAGAGACCCAGTACTTC. Its translation: CASSPSGGAGETQYF.

The chain carries TRBV11-2 and TRBJ2-2, with D tentatively TRBD1 (6 bases). Trimming took off 5 bases at V and 0 bases at J, with 13 bases between the two ends. Germline CDR1 and CDR2: SGHAT and FQNNGV. The CDR3 length is 16 residues. CDR3: CASSDVGGANTGELFF. DNA for the CDR3: TGTGCCAGCAGCGACGTAGGGGGAGCGAACACCGGGGAGCTGTTTTTT.

The V and J genes are TRBV5-6 and TRBJ1-6, with TRBD1 as a possible D gene (6 bases). Trimming pared 0 bases from V and 6 bases from J, leaving 13 bases between. The CDR3 extends over 16 amino acids. The germline CDR1 and CDR2 sequences are SGHDT and YYEEEE. CDR3 amino acids: CASSLDLGASNSPLHF. The CDR3 DNA follows: TGTGCCAGCAGCTTGGACCTGGGGGCGTCTAATTCACCCCTCCACTTT.

The V and J genes are TRBV4-1 and TRBJ1-5; D gene ambiguous. The germline V gene encodes CDR1 MGHRA and CDR2 YSYEKL. Trimming left V 1 base short and J 3 bases short, with 7 bases between. The CDR3 loop spans 14 amino acids. For the CDR3, the DNA is TGCGCCAGCAGCCAAGGTCCCTACAATCAGCCCCAGCATTTT. Amino acid sequence: CASSQGPYNQPQHF.

This chain joins TRBV19 and TRBJ2-1; no clear D. CDR3 length: 15 residues. V lost 10 bases and J 0 bases, leaving 16 bases between the germline ends. The germline V gene has CDR1 LNHDA and CDR2 SQIVND (reference sequence). The CDR3, as DNA: TGTGCCACTACTGCAGGACGATACTCCTACAATGAGCAGTTCTTC. It specifies CATTAGRYSYNEQFF.

This clone was counted between two and nine times. The chain combines TRBV10-3 with TRBJ1-5; D possibly corresponds to TRBD1 (5 bases). Germline V gives CDR1 ENHRY, CDR2 SYGVKD. CDR3 size: 12 residues. The V gene lost 10 bases and the J gene lost 10 bases, with 17 bases spanning the gap. Here the CDR3 DNA reads TGTGCCACCTCTGATGGGGGGGACCCCCAGCATTTT. As protein: CATSDGGDPQHF.

This sequence joins TRBV6-1 and TRBJ1-5; unclear D gene. Germline lookup yields CDR1 MNHNS and CDR2 SASEGT. The CDR3 spans 13 residues. V dropped 1 base and J dropped 6 bases, with 7 bases sitting between them. The CDR3 reads CASSEDRGQPQHF. CDR3 nucleotide sequence: TGTGCCAGCAGTGAAGATCGGGGTCAGCCCCAGCATTTT.